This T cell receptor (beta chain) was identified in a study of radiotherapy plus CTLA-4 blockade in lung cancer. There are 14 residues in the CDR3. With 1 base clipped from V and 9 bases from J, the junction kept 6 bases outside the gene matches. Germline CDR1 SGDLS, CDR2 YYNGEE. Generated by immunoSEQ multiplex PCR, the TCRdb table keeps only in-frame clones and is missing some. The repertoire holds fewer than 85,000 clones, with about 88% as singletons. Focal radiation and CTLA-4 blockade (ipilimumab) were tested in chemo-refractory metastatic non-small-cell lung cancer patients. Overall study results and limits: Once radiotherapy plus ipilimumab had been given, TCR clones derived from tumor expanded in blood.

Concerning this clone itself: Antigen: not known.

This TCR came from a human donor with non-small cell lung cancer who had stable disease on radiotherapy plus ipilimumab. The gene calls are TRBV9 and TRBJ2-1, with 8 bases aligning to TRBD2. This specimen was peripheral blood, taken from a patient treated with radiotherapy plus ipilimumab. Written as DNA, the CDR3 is TGTGCCAGCAGCGTATCCGGGGGGGCCCTTGAGCAGTTCTTC. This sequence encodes CASSVSGGALEQFF.